The 23 T cell receptor beta chains in this list originate from one sample, sequenced in a study of cytomegalovirus exposure and HLA in healthy donors. The study ran its PCR with 60 Vbeta and 13 Jbeta primers. Data came from immunoSEQ multiplex PCR; TCRdb stores just in-frame clones and leaves some out. The repertoire has 200,000 to 250,000 clones, about 80% of them found once; the top ten carry about 0.58%. Sequencing input: PBMCs. These receptors originate from a woman in her thirties or forties in good health and CMV-seronegative.

The chain links TRBV11-2 to TRBJ2-7; TRBD1 might be the D (5 bases). This CDR3 is built from 14 residues. The germline gives CDR1 SGHAT, CDR2 FQNNGV. V lost 0 bases and J lost 3, with 9 bases in between. Here the CDR3 DNA reads TGTGCCAGCAGCTTAGACGGCAGGGACTACGAGCAGTACTTC. Translating gives CASSLDGRDYEQYF.

The genes are TRBV29-1 and TRBJ1-1; 7 bases line up with TRBD1. Looked up from germline, CDR1 is SQVTM and CDR2 is ANQGSEA. Losses at the gene ends were 7 bases for V and 7 bases for J; bases not matched to a gene: 15. This CDR3 has 14 amino acids. In DNA form, the CDR3 reads TGCAGCGCCCTCGACAGGGAAGGAATGGTTGAAGCTTTCTTT. Protein product: CSALDREGMVEAFF.

This chain links TRBV5-1 with TRBJ2-7; tentatively, D is TRBD1 (5 bases). Trimming shortened V by 0 bases and J by 7 bases, and 14 bases separated the two germline ends. There are 14 residues in the CDR3. Germline CDR1 is SGHRS and CDR2 is YFSETQ. In DNA, the CDR3 is TGCGCCAGCAGCTTGGGGACACAAGCAGGGGAGCAGTACTTC. It codes for CASSLGTQAGEQYF.

This clone has only a few counts. The chain is built from TRBV28 and TRBJ1-1; tentative D call: TRBD1 (6 bases). The CDR3 loop spans 14 amino acids. Germline CDR1 is MDHEN and CDR2 is SYDVKM. The V and J ends lost 9 bases and 1 base respectively, with 15 bases between them. Written as DNA, the CDR3 is TGTGCCAGTTCTTCCCAGGGGACGAACACTGAAGCTTTCTTT. Translating gives CASSSQGTNTEAFF.

This clone was counted a few times. The gene calls are TRBV6-6 and TRBJ1-5; maybe TRBD1 (6 bases). V gave up 2 bases and J gave up 11 bases, with 22 bases separating them. The CDR3 is made up of 16 amino acids. CDR1 and CDR2 (germline): MNHNY, SVGAGI (reference sequence). The CDR3 spells CASSYRGRGKGKSQHF. As DNA, the CDR3 is TGTGCCAGCAGTTACCGGGGGAGGGGGAAAGGCAAGTCCCAGCATTTT.

The rearrangement uses TRBV5-1 and TRBJ2-5, with 12 bases that match TRBD2. The junction had 5 bases not matched to a gene; V was cut back by 1 base and J by 7 bases. This CDR3 region has 15 residues. CDR1 SGHRS and CDR2 YFSETQ come from the germline V gene. The chain's CDR3 is CASSLTSGGPGTQYF. The DNA for the CDR3 is TGCGCCAGCAGCTTGACTAGCGGGGGGCCCGGGACCCAGTACTTC.

The V and J genes are TRBV28 and TRBJ1-3, with D possibly being TRBD1 (6 bases). Germline V gene sequence: CDR1 MDHEN, CDR2 SYDVKM. Trimming pared 7 bases from V and 3 bases from J, leaving 10 bases between. The CDR3 extends over 13 amino acids. The CDR3: CASNRVLGNTIYF. CDR3 DNA sequence: TGTGCCAGCAACAGGGTTCTTGGAAACACCATATATTTT.

The chain couples TRBV5-6 to TRBJ2-2; TRBD1 aligns across 9 bases. With V trimmed by 4 bases and J by 7 bases, 8 bases remained unmatched. The CDR3 covers 15 residues. CDR1 and CDR2 from the germline V gene are SGHDT and YYEEEE. In DNA form, the CDR3 reads TGTGCCAGCAGCACTTCGGGACAGGGAAGCGGGGAGCTGTTTTTT. This sequence encodes CASSTSGQGSGELFF.

The chain couples TRBV7-2 to TRBJ1-5; the match to TRBD1 covers 7 bases. V dropped 3 bases and J dropped 6; count of bases not matched to a gene: 8. Germline lookup yields CDR1 SGHTA and CDR2 FQGNSA. The CDR3 length is 15 residues. The CDR3 spells CASSFDRGRPQPQHF. The CDR3 nucleotides read TGTGCCAGCAGCTTCGATAGGGGGCGTCCTCAGCCCCAGCATTTT.

The CDR3 coding sequence is TGTGCCAGTAGTATAACAGGGCCAGGGGACACTGAAGCTTTCTTT. It translates to CASSITGPGDTEAFF. V usage is TRBV19 and J usage is TRBJ1-1; D perhaps matches TRBD1 (6 bases). The CDR3 runs to 15 residues. Germline loops: CDR1 LNHDA, CDR2 SQIVND (reference sequence). The V end was cut by 2 bases, the J end by 3 bases, with 13 bases between.

The chain joins TRBV2 to TRBJ2-5; a possible D gene is TRBD1 (5 bases). V was shortened by 6 bases and J by 1 base, with 12 bases between the two germline ends. CDR1 is SNHLY and CDR2 is FYNNEI in the germline V gene. This CDR3 has 14 residues. CDR3 sequence: CASRHDSSQETQYF. The CDR3 coding sequence is TGTGCCAGCAGACACGACAGCTCCCAAGAGACCCAGTACTTC.

V is TRBV19 and J is TRBJ2-3, with TRBD1 matching over 9 bases. In germline, CDR1 is LNHDA, CDR2 SQIVND (reference sequence). The CDR3 runs 14 residues. Trimming took 5 bases from V and 2 from J; bases not matched to a gene: 2. CDR3 amino acids: CASSGQGNTDTQYF. For the CDR3, the DNA is TGTGCCAGTAGTGGACAGGGGAACACAGATACGCAGTATTTT. The full variable domain, with the rest looked up from reference TRBV19 and TRBJ2-3, is DGGITQSPKYLFRKEGQNVTLSCEQNLNHDAMYWYRQDPGQGLRLIYYSQIVNDFQKGDIAEGYSVSREKKESFPLTVTSAQKNPTAFYLCASSGQGNTDTQYFGPGTRLTVL.

The CDR3 here is CAVWVGQTEAFF. The CDR3 region has the DNA TGTGCCGTCTGGGTGGGACAGACTGAAGCTTTCTTT. The chain combines TRBV5-4 with TRBJ1-1; 7 bases map to TRBD1. The CDR3 runs to 12 residues. V lost 10 bases and J lost 5; bases outside the gene matches: 8. Germline loops: CDR1 SGHNT, CDR2 YYREEE (reference sequence).

V usage is TRBV5-5 and J usage is TRBJ2-5; TRBD2 matches at 9 bases. The germline V gene encodes CDR1 SGHKS and CDR2 YYEKEE (reference sequence). With 0 bases clipped from V and 5 bases from J, the junction kept 5 bases outside the gene matches. The CDR3 runs to 15 residues. The CDR3, as DNA: TGTGCCAGCAGCTTGGGCGGGGGGGCCGTGGAGACCCAGTACTTC. It yields the protein CASSLGGGAVETQYF. The whole variable domain, remainder taken from reference TRBV5-5 and TRBJ2-5, is DAGVTQSPTHLIKTRGQQVTLRCSPISGHKSVSWYQQVLGQGPQFIFQYYEKEERGRGNFPDRFSARQFPNYSSELNVNALLLGDSALYLCASSLGGGAVETQYFGPGTRLLVL.

This chain connects TRBV7-8 to TRBJ1-3; 9 bases agree with TRBD1. The CDR3 is 15 amino acids. Germline-derived CDR1 and CDR2 are SGHVS and FQNEAQ. Germline trimming cut 6 bases from V and 3 bases from J; bases unmatched to any gene: 6. CDR3 amino acids: CASRPGTGSGNTIYF. The CDR3 region has the DNA TGTGCCAGCAGACCCGGGACAGGGAGTGGAAACACCATATATTTT.

CDR3 in DNA: TGTGCCAGCAGCTTAAGACAGGGTGGAGAGACCCAGTACTTC. It encodes CASSLRQGGETQYF. The chain recombines TRBV7-9 with TRBJ2-5, with TRBD1 identical over 7 bases. This CDR3 is 14 amino acids long. Germline loops: CDR1 SEHNR, CDR2 FQNEAQ (reference sequence). Unmatched junction bases numbered 4, after V lost 2 bases and J lost 4 bases.

The chain employs TRBV9 and TRBJ2-1; tentative D call: TRBD1 (6 bases). This CDR3 has 16 amino acids. The V end was cut by 0 bases, the J end by 3 bases, with 13 bases between. Germline lookup yields CDR1 SGDLS and CDR2 YYNGEE. CDR3 loop: CASSVEALGHYNEQFF. The CDR3 region has the DNA TGTGCCAGCAGCGTAGAGGCCCTGGGACACTACAATGAGCAGTTCTTC.

The rearrangement uses TRBV27 and TRBJ2-4, with 7 positions matching TRBD2. V dropped 4 bases and J dropped 9; count of bases not matched to a gene: 9. The CDR3 extends over 14 amino acids. CDR1 MNHEY and CDR2 SMNVEV come from the germline V gene (reference sequence). In DNA form, the CDR3 reads TGTGCCAGCAGTTCTTCCATGGGGGGGGGCATTCAGTACTTC. Encoded protein: CASSSSMGGGIQYF.

The chain couples TRBV5-4 to TRBJ2-4; possibly TRBD2 for D (6 bases). V lost 4 bases to trimming and J lost 1 base, with 18 bases between them. In germline, CDR1 is SGHNT, CDR2 YYREEE (reference sequence). The CDR3 runs 17 residues. The DNA for the CDR3 is TGTGCCAGCAGCCGGCAGGCCCTGGGAGGTGCCAAAAACATTCAGTACTTC. It encodes CASSRQALGGAKNIQYF.

J is TRBJ1-2 and V is TRBV25-1; D is ambiguous. CDR1 is MGHDK and CDR2 is SYGVNS in the germline V gene. Trimming left V 1 base short and J 7 bases short, with 19 bases between. CDR3 size: 16 residues. The CDR3 DNA follows: TGTGCCAGCAGTGAATTTAATCGGGAAGCGGGCGGTGGCTACACCTTC. This translates into CASSEFNREAGGGYTF.

This clone was counted once. The J gene is TRBJ1-1, the V gene TRBV4-1; 8 nucleotides align to TRBD1. Losses at the gene ends were 2 bases for V and 0 bases for J; bases not matched to a gene: 2. Per germline, CDR1 MGHRA and CDR2 YSYEKL. This CDR3 has 15 residues. CDR3 loop: CASSQPGQVNTEAFF. The CDR3 bases are TGCGCCAGCAGCCAACCGGGACAGGTGAACACTGAAGCTTTCTTT.

The V gene is TRBV5-6, the J gene TRBJ1-2, with D hard to call. CDR3 length: 11 amino acids. From germline, CDR1 is SGHDT and CDR2 YYEEEE. V lost 4 bases to trimming and J lost 7 bases, with 8 bases between them. The CDR3 DNA is TGTGCCAGCAGCCGGGATGTTGGCTACACCTTC. It is translated as CASSRDVGYTF.

This chain uses TRBV2 with TRBJ1-4, with TRBD1 matching 8 bases. The germline V gene encodes CDR1 SNHLY and CDR2 FYNNEI. Trimming cost V 7 bases and J 0 bases; bases outside gene matches: 10. The CDR3 covers 17 residues. The CDR3 nucleotides read TGTGCCAGCATAGGGGACAGGAGACATGCAACTAATGAAAAACTGTTTTTT. As protein: CASIGDRRHATNEKLFF.